The rows below give T cell receptor beta chains drawn from one sample of a study of shared clonotypes between healthy human individuals. Sequencing was performed with immunoSEQ multiplex PCR; in TCRdb, only in-frame clones are kept and a portion is missing. This table has over 750,000 clones, approximately 96% appearing once. Sequencing input: naive CD8+ T cells sorted from blood. The receptors come from a man younger than 40 in good health. The CDR3 runs from the conserved cysteine through the conserved F or W. Fields, in order: J gene, D gene, V gene, CDR3 protein, CDR3 DNA. A D gene is named only where the DNA matches it firmly.

>TRBJ2-7|TRBD2|TRBV2
CASSGAGGDEQYF
TGTGCCAGCAGTGGAGCGGGAGGTGACGAGCAGTACTTC
>TRBJ2-7|.|TRBV6-6
CASSSGSKSSYEQYF
TGTGCCAGCAGTTCGGGATCCAAGAGCTCCTACGAGCAGTACTTC
>TRBJ1-5|.|TRBV28
CASSLGGSNQPQHF
TGTGCCAGCAGTTTGGGGGGGAGCAATCAGCCCCAGCATTTT
>TRBJ2-6|.|TRBV28
CASSPTGFGSGANVLTF
TGTGCCAGCAGTCCCACTGGGTTCGGCTCTGGGGCCAACGTCCTGACTTTC
>TRBJ1-2|.|TRBV5-4
CASSFSGGGQGYTF
TGTGCCAGCAGCTTCTCGGGGGGAGGGCAGGGCTACACCTTC
>TRBJ2-2|.|TRBV7-9
CASSLPGWRNTGELFF
TGTGCCAGCAGCCTTCCTGGGTGGAGGAACACCGGGGAGCTGTTTTTT
>TRBJ2-3|.|TRBV27
CASSPPDRFFTDTQYF
TGTGCCAGCAGTCCCCCAGACAGGTTTTTCACAGATACGCAGTATTTT
>TRBJ1-2|.|TRBV9
CASRANYGYTF
TGTGCCAGCCGGGCAAACTATGGCTACACCTTC
>TRBJ1-1|.|TRBV27
CASGQGVYTEAFF
TGTGCCAGCGGACAAGGGGTGTACACTGAAGCTTTCTTT
>TRBJ2-1|.|TRBV2
CASTGLNEQFF
TGTGCCAGCACGGGTCTGAATGAGCAGTTCTTC